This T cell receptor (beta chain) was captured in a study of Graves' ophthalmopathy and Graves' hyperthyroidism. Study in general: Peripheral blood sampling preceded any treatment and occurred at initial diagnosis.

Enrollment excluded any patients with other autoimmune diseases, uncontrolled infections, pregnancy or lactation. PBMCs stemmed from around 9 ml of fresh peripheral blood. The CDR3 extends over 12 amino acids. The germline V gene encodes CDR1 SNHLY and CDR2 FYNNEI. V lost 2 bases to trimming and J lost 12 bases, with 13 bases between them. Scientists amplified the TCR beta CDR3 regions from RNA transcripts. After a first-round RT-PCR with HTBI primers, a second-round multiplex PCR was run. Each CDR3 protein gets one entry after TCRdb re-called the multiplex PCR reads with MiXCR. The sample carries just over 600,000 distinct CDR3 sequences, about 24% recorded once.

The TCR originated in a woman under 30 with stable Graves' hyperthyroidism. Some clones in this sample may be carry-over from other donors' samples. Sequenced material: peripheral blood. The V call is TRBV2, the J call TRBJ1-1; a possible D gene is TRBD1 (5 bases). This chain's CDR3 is CASSERGKESFF. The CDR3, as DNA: TGTGCCAGCAGTGAACGGGGCAAGGAGTCTTTCTTT.